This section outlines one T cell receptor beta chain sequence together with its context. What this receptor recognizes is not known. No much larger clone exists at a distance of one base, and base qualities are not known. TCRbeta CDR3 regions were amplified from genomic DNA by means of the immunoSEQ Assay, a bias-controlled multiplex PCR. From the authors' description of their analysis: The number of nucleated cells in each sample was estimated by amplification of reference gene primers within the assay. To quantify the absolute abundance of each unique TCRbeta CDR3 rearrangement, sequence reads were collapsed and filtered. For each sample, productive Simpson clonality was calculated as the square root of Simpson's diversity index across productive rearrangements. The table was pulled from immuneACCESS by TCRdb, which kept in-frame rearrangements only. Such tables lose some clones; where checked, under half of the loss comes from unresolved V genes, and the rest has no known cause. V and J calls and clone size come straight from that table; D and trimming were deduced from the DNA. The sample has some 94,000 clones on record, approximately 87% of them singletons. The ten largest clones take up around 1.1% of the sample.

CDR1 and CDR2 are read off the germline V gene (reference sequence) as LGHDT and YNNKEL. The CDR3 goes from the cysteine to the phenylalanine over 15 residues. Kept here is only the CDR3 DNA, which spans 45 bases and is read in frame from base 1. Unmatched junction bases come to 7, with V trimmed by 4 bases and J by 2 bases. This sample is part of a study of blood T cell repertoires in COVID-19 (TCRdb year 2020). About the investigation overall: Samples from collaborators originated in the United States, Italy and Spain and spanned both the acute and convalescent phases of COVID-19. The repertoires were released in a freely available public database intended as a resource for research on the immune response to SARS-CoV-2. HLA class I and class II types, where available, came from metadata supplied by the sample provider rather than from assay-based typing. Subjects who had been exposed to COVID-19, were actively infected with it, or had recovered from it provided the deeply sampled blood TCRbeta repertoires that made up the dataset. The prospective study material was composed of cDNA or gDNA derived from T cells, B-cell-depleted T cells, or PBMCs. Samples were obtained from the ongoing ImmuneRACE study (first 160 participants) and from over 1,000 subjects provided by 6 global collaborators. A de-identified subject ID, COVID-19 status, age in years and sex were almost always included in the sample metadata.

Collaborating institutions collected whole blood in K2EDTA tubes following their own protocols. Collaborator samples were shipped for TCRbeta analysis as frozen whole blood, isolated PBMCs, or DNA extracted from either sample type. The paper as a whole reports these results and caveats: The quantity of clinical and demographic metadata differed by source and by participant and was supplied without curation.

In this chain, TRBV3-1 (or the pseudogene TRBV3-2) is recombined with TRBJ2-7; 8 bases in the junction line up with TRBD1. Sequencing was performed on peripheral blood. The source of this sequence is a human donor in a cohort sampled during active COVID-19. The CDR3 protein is CASSLQGALTYEQYF. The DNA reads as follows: TGTGCCAGCAGCCTGCAGGGGGCGCTTACCTACGAGCAGTACTTC.